This T cell receptor beta chain was captured by sequencing in a study of blood T cell repertoires in COVID-19. V shed 0 bases and J shed 4 bases, with 11 bases lying between them. The CDR3 spans 15 residues. CDR1 and CDR2 from the germline V gene are SGHRS and YFSETQ. TCRdb's table, derived via immunoSEQ multiplex PCR, lists solely in-frame clones and lacks some. Of about 190,000 clones detected, around 83% appear once; the ten largest clones hold roughly 6.1%. This chain connects TRBV5-1 to TRBJ2-1; weak D call: TRBD2 (5 bases). The sequenced sample consisted of peripheral blood. This sequence originates from a woman between 40 and 50 years old with acute or convalescent COVID-19. DNA for the CDR3: TGCGCCAGCAGCTTGGATCCATCGGGGTACAATGAGCAGTTCTTC. The encoded protein is CASSLDPSGYNEQFF. Full variable domain (remainder filled in from reference TRBV5-1 and TRBJ2-1): KAGVTQTPRYLIKTRGQQVTLSCSPISGHRSVSWYQQTPGQGLQFLFEYFSETQRNKGNFPGRFSGRQFSNSRSEMNVSTLELGDSALYLCASSLDPSGYNEQFFGPGTRLTVL.